The present TCR beta chain was sequenced within a study of cytomegalovirus exposure and HLA in healthy donors. Primers for the PCR totalled 60 Vbeta and 13 Jbeta. The protocol was immunoSEQ multiplex PCR, while the TCRdb copy is restricted to in-frame clones and leaves out a portion. The data hold approximately 120,000 clones, with roughly 70% observed a single time. To note about this clone: The antigen is not known.

General study results and limits: Clonal expansion was found to be greater in HLA-associated TCR beta chains than in equally common others in a later analysis.

The CDR3 totals 13 residues. The germline V gene encodes CDR1 MGHRA and CDR2 YSYEKL. Between the trimmed V and J ends, which lost 8 bases and 8 bases, there was a span of 18 bases. This chain connects TRBV4-1 to TRBJ1-1; no clear D. What was sequenced was PBMCs. The receptor's source is a man younger than 45 in good health and CMV-seronegative. CDR3 nucleotide sequence: TGCGCCAGCTATAGAGGGATTACAAGCGAAGCTTTCTTT. Translated: CASYRGITSEAFF.